A selection of T cell receptor beta chains follows, all from one sample in a study of cytotoxic CD8 clonotypes in ibrutinib-treated CLL. TCRdb's table, derived via immunoSEQ multiplex PCR, lists solely in-frame clones and lacks some. Among approximately 100,000 clones, approximately 58% were seen once, and the ten largest hold roughly 35%. This specimen consisted of PBMCs, obtained after 24 months of ibrutinib treatment. These receptors were obtained from a human donor with chronic lymphocytic leukemia. Each CDR3 is given with its conserved first and last residue. The D gene is left open where the match is weak. Expanded clones get a size class; other rows say once, few or many, or leave the size out.

V gene	clone size	J gene	D gene	CDR3 DNA	CDR3 protein
TRBV6-5	NA	TRBJ2-7	NA	TGTGCCAGCAGACCGATAAGGGGTGGCGAGCAGTACTTC	CASRPIRGGEQYF
TRBV18	NA	TRBJ2-3	TRBD2	TGTGCCAGCTCAGGACTAGCGGGGGGGCCGCGAGATACGCAGTATTTT	CASSGLAGGPRDTQYF
TRBV4-2	few	TRBJ1-2	NA	TGTGCCAGCAGTTACGGGGCGCAGGGATATGGCTACACCTTC	CASSYGAQGYGYTF
TRBV30	few	TRBJ1-6	NA	TGTGCCTGGAAGCAGGGCGGCTACTCACCCCTCCACTTT	CAWKQGGYSPLHF
TRBV27	NA	TRBJ2-5	TRBD1	TGTGCCAGCAGCCGACAGGGGGCGCTGGAGACCCAGTACTTC	CASSRQGALETQYF
TRBV19	NA	TRBJ1-6	NA	TGTGCCAGTAGTACTCAGGGTGATAATTCACCCCTCCACTTT	CASSTQGDNSPLHF
TRBV27	few	TRBJ1-1	NA	TGTGCCAGCAGTGAGAACCCGAACACTGAAGCTTTCTTT	CASSENPNTEAFF
TRBV29-1	NA	TRBJ1-2	NA	TGCAGCGTTGATGGGCTAGGGACTAACTATGGCTACACCTTC	CSVDGLGTNYGYTF
TRBV28	few	TRBJ1-5	NA	TGTGCCAGCAGTATTGGGGGGGCTGGCAATCAGCCCCAGCATTTT	CASSIGGAGNQPQHF
TRBV18	NA	TRBJ1-1	NA	TGTGCCAGCTCACCCGGACAAGAGAACACTGAAGCTTTCTTT	CASSPGQENTEAFF
TRBV4-1	NA	TRBJ1-5	TRBD1	TGCGCCAGCATCTTCTCGGGACAGGGGAACTGGCAGCCCCAGCATTTT	CASIFSGQGNWQPQHF
TRBV9	NA	TRBJ2-3	NA	TGTGCCAGCAGCGGGGGGCCCACAGATACGCAGTATTTT	CASSGGPTDTQYF
TRBV14	NA	TRBJ2-2	TRBD1	TGTGCCAGCAGCCATTGGACAGGGAGTATTACCGGGGAGCTGTTTTTT	CASSHWTGSITGELFF
TRBV29-1	NA	TRBJ1-2	NA	TGCAGCGTTAGTTCGGGGACTGGCTACACCTTC	CSVSSGTGYTF
TRBV19	NA	TRBJ1-5	NA	TGTGCCAGCACGTCCATCCAGGGCGGCAATCAGCCCCAGCATTTT	CASTSIQGGNQPQHF
TRBV9	NA	TRBJ2-7	TRBD2	TGTGCCAGCAGCGTAGGGCTAGCGGCCGACTACGAGCAGTACTTC	CASSVGLAADYEQYF
TRBV4-1	NA	TRBJ1-4	TRBD1	TGCGCCAGCAGCCACATTACAGGGGATGAAAAACTGTTTTTT	CASSHITGDEKLFF
TRBV6-1	NA	TRBJ2-1	NA	TGTGCCAGCTCAAGGGCGGGGAGCTACAATGAGCAGTTCTTC	CASSRAGSYNEQFF
TRBV19	few	TRBJ1-1	TRBD1	TGTGCCAGTAGTATTCCTCAGGGGGCGCATTTCGTGATGACCTTT	CASSIPQGAHFVMTF
TRBV2	few	TRBJ2-1	NA	TGTGCCAGCAGGAAGCAGGGCGATGAGCAGTTCTTC	CASRKQGDEQFF
TRBV30	NA	TRBJ1-5	TRBD1	TGTGCCTGGAGGCCGGGACAGGGCAATCAGCCCCAGCATTTT	CAWRPGQGNQPQHF
TRBV5-6	NA	TRBJ1-5	NA	TGTGCCAGCAGCTTGTGGCAGTTCAGCAATCAGCCCCAGCATTTT	CASSLWQFSNQPQHF
TRBV15	few	TRBJ2-1	TRBD1	TGTGCCACCGGAACGGACAGGCATGAGCAGTTCTTC	CATGTDRHEQFF
TRBV2	NA	TRBJ1-6	TRBD1	TGTGCCAGCAGTGAACAGGGGGCGGCCTCCTATAATTCACCCCTCCACTTT	CASSEQGAASYNSPLHF
TRBV5-1	few	TRBJ2-5	NA	TGCGCCAGCAGTTGGGACCAAGAGACCCAGTACTTC	CASSWDQETQYF
TRBV21-1	NA	TRBJ1-2	NA	TGTGCCAGCAGCAAAGGGTGGGACAGTCCCGGGGTGAATGGCTACACCTTC	CASSKGWDSPGVNGYTF
TRBV6-6	few	TRBJ1-1	NA	TGTGCCAGCAGTTCCCAAGGCCGGAGAGAAGCTTTCTTT	CASSSQGRREAFF
TRBV25-1	NA	TRBJ1-2	NA	TGTGCCAGCAGGGAGGGCGGCGGAGGCTACACCTTC	CASREGGGGYTF
TRBV6-5	NA	TRBJ2-6	NA	TGTGCCAGCAGTTCTGGGGCCAACGTCCTGACTTTC	CASSSGANVLTF
TRBV20-1	NA	TRBJ1-1	TRBD1	TGCAGTGTAGCAGGGGGTTTCTTT	CSVAGGFF
TRBV9	NA	TRBJ2-5	TRBD2	TGTGCCAGCAGCGTAGGCGGGGGACAAGAGACCCAGTACTTC	CASSVGGGQETQYF
TRBV7-7	once	TRBJ2-2	TRBD2	TGTGCCAGCAGCCGCATCGGGACTAGCGGGGTTACCGGGGAGCTGTTTTTT	CASSRIGTSGVTGELFF
TRBV7-2	NA	TRBJ1-1	NA	TGTGCCAGCAGCTTGGACAGCAAGAACACTGAAGCTTTCTTT	CASSLDSKNTEAFF
TRBV6-1	NA	TRBJ1-5	NA	TGTGCCAGCAGTGCGGTTAGCAATCAGCCCCAGCATTTT	CASSAVSNQPQHF
TRBV9	NA	TRBJ2-5	TRBD2	TGTGCCAGCAGCGTAGGCGGGGGAGAGACCCAGTACTTC	CASSVGGGETQYF
TRBV29-1	few	TRBJ1-1	TRBD1	TGCAGCGTGGGCAGGGGGCTGGGCACTGAAGCTTTCTTT	CSVGRGLGTEAFF
TRBV6-1	NA	TRBJ2-7	NA	TGTGCCAGCGGCCGGGCTTCTGGAGGCGAGCAGTACTTC	CASGRASGGEQYF
TRBV2	NA	TRBJ2-1	TRBD2	TGTGCCAGCAGGAGAGCGGGGGGGCGATCCTACAATGAGCAGTTCTTC	CASRRAGGRSYNEQFF
TRBV5-1	few	TRBJ1-4	NA	TGCGCCAGCAGCTTGGAAACTGCGGGTGGTGAAAAACTGTTTTTT	CASSLETAGGEKLFF
TRBV5-1	NA	TRBJ1-1	NA	TGCGCCAGCAGCATCAGGGGTGATGGCACTGAAGCTTTCTTT	CASSIRGDGTEAFF
TRBV5-6	few	TRBJ1-4	NA	TGTGCCAGCAGCTTGGGAGGTACTAATGAAAAACTGTTTTTT	CASSLGGTNEKLFF
TRBV20-1	NA	TRBJ2-7	NA	TGCAGTGCTAGAAGGGGGAGCGAGCAGTACTTC	CSARRGSEQYF
TRBV27	NA	TRBJ2-3	NA	TGTGCCAGCAGTTTATTGGCTAGCACAGATACGCAGTATTTT	CASSLLASTDTQYF
TRBV6-5	few	TRBJ1-2	TRBD1	TGTGCCAGCAGTTACGACAGGGGAGCGCAGGGCTACACCTTC	CASSYDRGAQGYTF
TRBV5-1	NA	TRBJ2-1	NA	TGCGCCAGCAGCTTGGTGGGGAGTGAGCAGTTCTTC	CASSLVGSEQFF
TRBV30	NA	TRBJ2-1	NA	TGTGCCTGGAGGGGATCGAGCCCGGAAAAACACAATGAGCAGTTCTTC	CAWRGSSPEKHNEQFF
TRBV7-9	once	TRBJ2-1	NA	TGTGCCAGCAGCCCCCGTTTAGGGGCCGTCGACGATGAGCAGTTCTTC	CASSPRLGAVDDEQFF
TRBV5-6	NA	TRBJ1-5	NA	TGTGCCAGCAGCTTGGAATGGGGGCCACGTCAGCCCCAGCATTTT	CASSLEWGPRQPQHF
TRBV5-6	NA	TRBJ2-2	NA	TGTGCCAGCAGCTTGGCGACAGCGTACACCGGGGAGCTGTTTTTT	CASSLATAYTGELFF
TRBV5-6	NA	TRBJ1-4	TRBD1	TGTGCCAGCAGCCCGGGACAGGGGTATGAAAAACTGTTTTTT	CASSPGQGYEKLFF
TRBV19	NA	TRBJ1-1	NA	TGTGCCAGTAGTACCCGTGACAGGTCAAGGAACACTGAAGCTTTCTTT	CASSTRDRSRNTEAFF
TRBV4-1	NA	TRBJ2-3	NA	TGCGCCAGCAGCCAAGGGAGGCGCGGTGCGGGGGCTAGCACAGATACGCAGTATTTT	CASSQGRRGAGASTDTQYF
TRBV11-1	few	TRBJ2-5	NA	TGTGCCAGCAGCTATAGGGCCGAGAAGACCCAGTACTTC	CASSYRAEKTQYF